Below are 24 T cell receptor beta chains sequenced from a single sample in a study of T cells in Graves' hyperthyroidism and ophthalmopathy. Using RNA transcripts as the source, TCR beta CDR3 regions were amplified. First-round RT-PCR targeting the TCR CDR3 was performed with the HTBI primer set. MiXCR was run by TCRdb on the multiplex PCR reads, yielding one entry per CDR3 protein. The table records approximately 400,000 distinct CDR3 sequences, approximately 25% of them present only once. Sequencing was carried out using blood. These TCRs come from a man between 50 and 59 years old with Graves' hyperthyroidism.

This clonotype has at least ten counts. J is TRBJ2-3 and V is TRBV6-2 or TRBV6-3; D is unclear. In germline, CDR1 is MNHEY, CDR2 SVGEGT. Trimming shortened V by 8 bases and J by 0 bases, and 15 bases separated the two germline ends. This CDR3 has 15 amino acids. This CDR3 reads CASSIAETSTDTQYF. The DNA for the CDR3 is TGTGCCAGCTCGATCGCGGAAACTAGCACAGATACGCAGTATTTT.

In this sample, this clonotype turned up a few times. V usage is TRBV18 and J usage is TRBJ1-2, with D perhaps matching TRBD1 (6 bases). Looked up from germline, CDR1 is KGHSH and CDR2 is LQKENI. This CDR3 is built from 15 residues. Trimming cost V 6 bases and J 8 bases, with 22 bases left between them. CDR3 sequence reads: CASSPAIGGGEGYTF. CDR3 sequence (DNA): TGTGCCAGCTCCCCAGCGATCGGGGGCGGAGAGGGCTACACCTTC.

This clonotype showed up many times. This chain joins TRBV28 and TRBJ2-7, with D tentatively TRBD1 (6 bases). The CDR3 is made up of 17 amino acids. Germline CDR1 MDHEN, CDR2 SYDVKM. V shed 5 bases and J shed 0 bases, with 20 bases lying between them. CDR3 sequence reads: CASSTHVGTRSSYEQYF. CDR3 nucleotides: TGTGCCAGCAGTACTCACGTTGGGACAAGGAGCTCCTACGAGCAGTACTTC.

V usage is TRBV12-3 or TRBV12-4 and J usage is TRBJ2-1, with TRBD2 identical over 12 bases. The CDR3 consists of 18 residues. V gave up 3 bases and J gave up 5 bases; unmatched junction bases: 11. The CDR3 region has the DNA TGTGCCAGCAGTTTCTCGGGACTAGCGGGTCATTTAAACAATGAGCAGTTCTTC. This translates into CASSFSGLAGHLNNEQFF.

The chain has TRBV24-1 and TRBJ2-3; TRBD2 matches 7 bases. The length of the CDR3 is 17 residues. Looked up from germline, CDR1 is KGHDR and CDR2 is SFDVKD. The V and J ends lost 3 bases and 4 bases, in that order; junction bases with no gene match: 12. The CDR3 DNA reads TGTGCCACCAGTGATCCCCTAGGTGGGGAGGGCTCAGATACGCAGTATTTT. Protein sequence: CATSDPLGGEGSDTQYF.

The J gene is TRBJ2-1, the V gene TRBV5-1; D gene unclear. The CDR3 length is 13 residues. Trimming cost V 5 bases and J 6 bases, with 12 bases left between them. The germline V gene has CDR1 SGHRS and CDR2 YFSETQ. CDR3 region: CASRDREVNEQFF. In nucleotides, the CDR3 is TGCGCCAGCAGGGACCGAGAGGTCAATGAGCAGTTCTTC.

V gene TRBV9 combines with J gene TRBJ2-3, with D maybe TRBD1 (5 bases). The germline CDR1 and CDR2 sequences are SGDLS and YYNGEE. Trimming stripped 9 bases from V and 2 bases from J, with 13 bases between. This CDR3 is 13 amino acids long. CDR3 sequence: CATATGSTDTQYF. DNA for the CDR3: TGTGCCACCGCTACAGGTTCCACAGATACGCAGTATTTT.

This clonotype was picked up a small number of times. The genes are TRBV5-1 and TRBJ2-3; D not resolved. Germline V gene data show CDR1 as SGHRS and CDR2 as YFSETQ. CDR3 length equals 14 residues. The V end was cut by 0 bases, the J end by 1 base, with 6 bases between. The CDR3 DNA follows: TGCGCCAGCAGCTTGGACATTGGCACAGATACGCAGTATTTT. The encoded protein is CASSLDIGTDTQYF.

This clonotype was seen just once. An end of the junction does not agree with germline; a read error may underlie this. The chain links TRBV10-3 to TRBJ1-1, with TRBD1 identical over 10 bases. This CDR3 is built from 13 residues. CDR1 ENHRY and CDR2 SYGVKD come from the germline V gene. The CDR3 loop is CAISGDRGTEALF. Written as DNA, the CDR3 is TGTGCCATCAGTGGGGACAGGGGCACTGAAGCTCTCTTT.

This sequence joins TRBV27 and TRBJ1-6; 7 bases map to TRBD1. This CDR3 is built from 15 residues. Germline V gene data show CDR1 as MNHEY and CDR2 as SMNVEV (reference sequence). V was clipped by 5 bases and J by 8 bases; unmatched bases: 9. The CDR3 is CASSATTGIYSPLHF. The DNA for the CDR3 is TGTGCCAGCAGTGCCACGACAGGGATTTATTCACCCCTCCACTTT.

The J gene is TRBJ2-3, the V gene TRBV20-1, with TRBD1 matching 7 bases. In germline, CDR1 is DFQATT, CDR2 SNEGSKA (reference sequence). The CDR3 covers 15 residues. Trimming removed 3 bases from V and 0 bases from J; junction bases left unmatched: 6. CDR3 coding DNA: TGCAGTGCTAGGGGGGCAGGGGGAAGCACAGATACGCAGTATTTT. Translation gives CSARGAGGSTDTQYF.

The sample holds many counts of this clonotype. The chain links TRBV20-1 to TRBJ2-2, with D uncertain. This CDR3 is 13 amino acids long. Trimming stripped 1 base from V and 4 bases from J, with 7 bases between. Per germline, CDR1 DFQATT and CDR2 SNEGSKA (reference sequence). The CDR3 coding sequence is TGCAGTGCTAGAGCTACGTCCACCGGGGAGCTGTTTTTT. Amino acids: CSARATSTGELFF.

This clonotype occurred many times. The CDR3 DNA is TGTGCCTGGAGTGTACTCGGGCTGAACACTGAAGCTTTCTTT. Amino acid sequence: CAWSVLGLNTEAFF. This chain joins TRBV30 and TRBJ1-1; D gene ambiguous. This CDR3 spans 14 amino acids. Germline V gene data show CDR1 as GTSNPN and CDR2 as SVGIG (reference sequence). Trimming removed 0 bases at V and 0 bases at J, with 8 bases between.

This CDR3 reads CASSHSASGGQWEQYF. The CDR3 DNA is TGTGCCAGCAGCCACTCAGCCAGCGGGGGCCAGTGGGAGCAGTACTTC. J is TRBJ2-7 and V is TRBV7-6; 8 bases are a match to TRBD2. Per germline, CDR1 SGHVS and CDR2 FNYEAQ. The CDR3 sequence is 16 residues long. Germline trimming cut 5 bases from V and 7 bases from J; bases unmatched to any gene: 16.

The gene calls are TRBV5-5 and TRBJ2-7, with 10 bases matching TRBD1. V lost 0 bases to trimming and J lost 6 bases; unmatched junction nucleotides: 6. The CDR3 spans 15 residues. Germline CDR1 reads SGHKS; CDR2 reads YYEKEE (reference sequence). The CDR3 DNA is TGTGCCAGCAGCTTGGTCAGGACAGGGGGATTCGAGCAGTACTTC. This gives the protein CASSLVRTGGFEQYF.

This sequence joins TRBV7-3 and TRBJ2-2; tentative D call: TRBD2 (5 bases). Germline V gene sequence: CDR1 SGHTA, CDR2 FQGTGA. The CDR3 has 16 residues. V was clipped by 5 bases and J by 9 bases, with 22 bases between them. CDR3 sequence: CASSPSDWPERRELFF. DNA of the CDR3: TGTGCCAGCAGCCCTTCGGACTGGCCCGAGCGTAGGGAGCTGTTTTTT.

V and J are TRBV6-1 and TRBJ2-3; 7 nucleotides line up with TRBD1. CDR3 length equals 15 residues. The junction had 11 bases not matched to a gene; V was cut back by 7 bases and J by 4 bases. Germline V gene lookup returns CDR1 MNHNS and CDR2 SASEGT. Here the CDR3 reads CASKLDRAGADTQYF. For the CDR3, the DNA is TGTGCCAGCAAACTAGACAGGGCAGGAGCAGATACGCAGTATTTT.

This rearrangement joins TRBV27 to TRBJ2-3, with 14 bases identical to TRBD2. The CDR3 covers 19 residues. Germline values: CDR1 MNHEY, CDR2 SMNVEV (reference sequence). With 5 bases clipped from V and 5 bases from J, the junction kept 15 bases outside the gene matches. In DNA, the CDR3 is TGTGCCAGCAGTCTGGACAGACCGGGACTAGCGGGAGAGGGAGATACGCAGTATTTT. This encodes CASSLDRPGLAGEGDTQYF.

CDR3 residues: CASSVSGGESYEQYF. Here the CDR3 DNA reads TGTGCCAGCAGCGTTAGCGGGGGGGAATCCTACGAGCAGTACTTC. The chain uses TRBV7-9 and TRBJ2-7, with 11 bases that match TRBD2. J gave up 1 base and V 5 bases, and 4 bases lay outside the gene matches. Germline V lookup: CDR1 SEHNR, CDR2 FQNEAQ (reference sequence). CDR3 length equals 15 residues.

The genes are TRBV19 and TRBJ2-1; D is unresolved. V gave up 6 bases and J gave up 6 bases, with 9 bases separating them. The CDR3 covers 12 residues. Germline V gives CDR1 LNHDA, CDR2 SQIVND (reference sequence). The chain's CDR3 is CASSSWGNEQFF. The CDR3 DNA is TGTGCCAGTAGCTCCTGGGGCAATGAGCAGTTCTTC.

This clonotype was counted between two and nine times. The V and J genes are TRBV30 and TRBJ1-6, with a possible D match to TRBD1 (5 bases). The CDR3 is 14 residues long. Germline-derived CDR1 and CDR2 are GTSNPN and SVGIG (reference sequence). V was pared by 3 bases and J by 8 bases, with 14 bases between. The CDR3 here is CAWRVDGGYSPLHF. CDR3 nucleotides: TGTGCCTGGAGAGTAGACGGGGGATATTCACCCCTCCACTTT.

V gene TRBV29-1 combines with J gene TRBJ2-5; TRBD1 agrees at 12 bases. Per the germline V gene, CDR1 is SQVTM and CDR2 is ANQGSEA. Trimming cost V 6 bases and J 5 bases; bases outside gene matches: 4. This CDR3 spans 13 amino acids. The CDR3 DNA is TGCAGCGTCCGGGACAGGGGGCGGGAGACCCAGTACTTC. This encodes CSVRDRGRETQYF. Filled out from reference TRBV29-1 and TRBJ2-5, the complete variable domain reads SAVISQKPSRDICQRGTSLTIQCQVDSQVTMMFWYRQQPGQSLTLIATANQGSEATYESGFVIDKFPISRPNLTFSTLTVSNMSPEDSSIYLCSVRDRGRETQYFGPGTRLLVL.

This clonotype was seen a handful of times. This sequence joins TRBV18 and TRBJ2-7, with a possible D match to TRBD1 (6 bases). The ends were cut back, 3 bases at V and 2 bases at J, with 20 bases in the middle. The germline gives CDR1 KGHSH, CDR2 LQKENI. This CDR3 has 17 amino acids. The DNA for the CDR3 is TGTGCCAGCTCACCTTATGGGCCAACAGGGTCCGCCTACGAGCAGTACTTC. Translating it yields CASSPYGPTGSAYEQYF.

The chain carries TRBV5-1 and TRBJ2-7, with 8 nucleotides matching TRBD1. Germline CDR1 is SGHRS and CDR2 is YFSETQ. The CDR3 length is 12 residues. The V gene end was trimmed by 6 bases and the J gene end by 5 bases; junction bases not matched to a gene: 4. As DNA, the CDR3 is TGCGCCAGCAAATCGGACAGGGACGAGCAGTACTTC. Translation gives CASKSDRDEQYF.